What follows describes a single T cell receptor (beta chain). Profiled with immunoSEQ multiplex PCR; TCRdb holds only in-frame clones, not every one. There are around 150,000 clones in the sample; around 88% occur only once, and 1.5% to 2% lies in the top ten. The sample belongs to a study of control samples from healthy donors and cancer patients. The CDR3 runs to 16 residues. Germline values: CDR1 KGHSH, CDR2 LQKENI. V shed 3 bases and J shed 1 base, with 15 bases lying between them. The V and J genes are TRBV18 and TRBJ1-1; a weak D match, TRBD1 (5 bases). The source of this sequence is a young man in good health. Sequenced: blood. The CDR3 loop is CASSPSTGPRNTEAFF. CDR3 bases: TGTGCCAGCTCACCGTCAACAGGTCCGAGGAACACTGAAGCTTTCTTT.